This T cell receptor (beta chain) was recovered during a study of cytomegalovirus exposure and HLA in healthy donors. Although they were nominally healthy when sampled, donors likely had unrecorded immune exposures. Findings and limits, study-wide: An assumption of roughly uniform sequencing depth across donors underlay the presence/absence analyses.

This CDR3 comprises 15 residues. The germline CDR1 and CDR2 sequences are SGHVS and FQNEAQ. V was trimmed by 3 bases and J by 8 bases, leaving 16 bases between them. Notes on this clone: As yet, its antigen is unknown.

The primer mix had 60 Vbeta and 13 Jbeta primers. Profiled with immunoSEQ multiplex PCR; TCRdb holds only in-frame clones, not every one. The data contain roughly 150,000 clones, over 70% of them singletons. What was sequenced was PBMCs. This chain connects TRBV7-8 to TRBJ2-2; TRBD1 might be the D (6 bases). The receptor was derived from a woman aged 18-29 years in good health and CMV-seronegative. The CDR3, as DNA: TGTGCCAGCAGCTTTGGGGGCGCTTTTAAAGGGGAGCTGTTTTTT. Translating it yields CASSFGGAFKGELFF.